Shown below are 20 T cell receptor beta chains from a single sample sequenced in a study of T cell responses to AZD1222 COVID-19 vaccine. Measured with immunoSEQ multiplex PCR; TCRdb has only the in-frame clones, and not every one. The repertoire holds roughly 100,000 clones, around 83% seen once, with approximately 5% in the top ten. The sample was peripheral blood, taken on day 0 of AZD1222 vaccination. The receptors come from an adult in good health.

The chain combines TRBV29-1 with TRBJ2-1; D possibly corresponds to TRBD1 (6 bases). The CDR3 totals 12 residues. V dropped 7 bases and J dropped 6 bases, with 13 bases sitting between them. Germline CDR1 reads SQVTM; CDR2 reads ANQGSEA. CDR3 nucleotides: TGCAGCGGCCTCAGGGGATCCAATGAGCAGTTCTTC. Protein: CSGLRGSNEQFF.

CDR3 bases: TGTGCCAGCAGTGGCGGGGGGCCTTCCTACGAGCAGTACTTC. Translated: CASSGGGPSYEQYF. The rearrangement joins TRBV2 to TRBJ2-7; TRBD2 matches 8 bases. The CDR3 contains 14 residues. The junction had 3 bases not matched to a gene; V was cut back by 4 bases and J by 1 base. Germline V gene lookup returns CDR1 SNHLY and CDR2 FYNNEI.

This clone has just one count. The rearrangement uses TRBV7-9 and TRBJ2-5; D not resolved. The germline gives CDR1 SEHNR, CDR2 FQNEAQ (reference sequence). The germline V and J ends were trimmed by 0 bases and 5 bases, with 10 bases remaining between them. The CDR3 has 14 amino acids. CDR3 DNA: TGTGCCAGCAGCTTAGCGTCGCGTTCGGAGACCCAGTACTTC. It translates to CASSLASRSETQYF.

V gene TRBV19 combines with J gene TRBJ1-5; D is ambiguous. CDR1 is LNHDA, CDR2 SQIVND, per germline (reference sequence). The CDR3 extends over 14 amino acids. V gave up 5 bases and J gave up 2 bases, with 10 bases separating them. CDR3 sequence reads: CASSPWGGNQPQHF. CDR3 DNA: TGTGCCAGTAGTCCCTGGGGAGGCAATCAGCCCCAGCATTTT.

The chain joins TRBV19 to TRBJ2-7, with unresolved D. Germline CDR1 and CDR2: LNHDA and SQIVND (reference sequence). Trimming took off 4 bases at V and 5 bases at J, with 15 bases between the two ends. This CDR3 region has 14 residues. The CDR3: CASSTSSIFNEQYF. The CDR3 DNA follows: TGTGCCAGTAGTACTTCTAGTATTTTCAACGAGCAGTACTTC. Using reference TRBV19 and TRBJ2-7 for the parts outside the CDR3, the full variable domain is DGGITQSPKYLFRKEGQNVTLSCEQNLNHDAMYWYRQDPGQGLRLIYYSQIVNDFQKGDIAEGYSVSREKKESFPLTVTSAQKNPTAFYLCASSTSSIFNEQYFGPGTRLTVT.

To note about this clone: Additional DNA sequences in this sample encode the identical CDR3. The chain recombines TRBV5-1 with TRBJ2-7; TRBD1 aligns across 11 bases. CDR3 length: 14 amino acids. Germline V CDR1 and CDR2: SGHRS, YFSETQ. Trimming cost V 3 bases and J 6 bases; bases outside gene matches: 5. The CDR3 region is CASSSTGTGGEQYF. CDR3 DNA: TGCGCCAGCAGCTCGACCGGGACAGGGGGCGAGCAGTACTTC.

DNA of the CDR3: TGTGCCAGCAGCCACACAGGGAAGGCCACTGAAGCTTTCTTT. Encoded protein: CASSHTGKATEAFF. The J gene is TRBJ1-1, the V gene TRBV9; D perhaps matches TRBD1 (6 bases). V was shortened by 4 bases and J by 4 bases, with 14 bases between the two germline ends. Germline loops: CDR1 SGDLS, CDR2 YYNGEE. There are 14 residues in the CDR3.

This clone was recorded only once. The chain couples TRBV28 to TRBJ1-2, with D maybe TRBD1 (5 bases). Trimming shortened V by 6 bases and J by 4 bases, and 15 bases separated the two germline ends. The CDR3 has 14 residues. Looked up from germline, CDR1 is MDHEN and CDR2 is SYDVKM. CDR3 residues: CASSPPGQAYGYTF. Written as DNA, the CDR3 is TGTGCCAGCAGCCCCCCCGGACAAGCCTATGGCTACACCTTC.

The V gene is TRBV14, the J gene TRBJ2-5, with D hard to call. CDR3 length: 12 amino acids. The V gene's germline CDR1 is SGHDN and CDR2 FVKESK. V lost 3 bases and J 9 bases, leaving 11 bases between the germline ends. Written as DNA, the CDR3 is TGTGCCAGCAGCCATACCCCGCAGGCCCAGTACTTC. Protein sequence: CASSHTPQAQYF.

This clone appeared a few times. In nucleotides, the CDR3 is TGTGCCAGCAAAACGACGAATTCACCCCTCCACTTT. Translation gives CASKTTNSPLHF. V is TRBV28 and J is TRBJ1-6; D uncertain. CDR3 length: 12 amino acids. From germline, CDR1 is MDHEN and CDR2 SYDVKM. Trimming shortened V by 7 bases and J by 7 bases, and 8 bases separated the two germline ends. The variable domain in full, with the rest retrieved from reference TRBV28 and TRBJ1-6, is DVKVTQSSRYLVKRTGEKVFLECVQDMDHENMFWYRQDPGLGLRLIYFSYDVKMKEKGDIPEGYSVSREKKERFSLILESASTNQTSMYLCASKTTNSPLHFGNGTRLTVT.

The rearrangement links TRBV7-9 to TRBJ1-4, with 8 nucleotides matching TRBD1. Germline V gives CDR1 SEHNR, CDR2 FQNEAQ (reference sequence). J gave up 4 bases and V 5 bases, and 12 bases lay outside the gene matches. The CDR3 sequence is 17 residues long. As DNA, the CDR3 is TGTGCCAGCAGCCCACCCATGGACAGGGCCCTTAATGAAAAACTGTTTTTT. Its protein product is CASSPPMDRALNEKLFF.

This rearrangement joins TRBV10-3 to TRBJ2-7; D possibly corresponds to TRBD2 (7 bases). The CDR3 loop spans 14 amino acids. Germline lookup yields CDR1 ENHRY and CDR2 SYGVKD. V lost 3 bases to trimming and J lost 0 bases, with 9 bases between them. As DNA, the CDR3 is TGTGCCATCAGTGACGCGGGGGCCTCCTACGAGCAGTACTTC. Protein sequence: CAISDAGASYEQYF.

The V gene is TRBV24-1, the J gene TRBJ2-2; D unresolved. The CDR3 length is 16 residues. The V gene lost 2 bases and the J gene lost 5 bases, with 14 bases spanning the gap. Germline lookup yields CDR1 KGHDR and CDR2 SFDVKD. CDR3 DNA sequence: TGTGCCACCAGTGATTCTCGCGTAAGGTTGACCGGGGAGCTGTTTTTT. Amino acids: CATSDSRVRLTGELFF.

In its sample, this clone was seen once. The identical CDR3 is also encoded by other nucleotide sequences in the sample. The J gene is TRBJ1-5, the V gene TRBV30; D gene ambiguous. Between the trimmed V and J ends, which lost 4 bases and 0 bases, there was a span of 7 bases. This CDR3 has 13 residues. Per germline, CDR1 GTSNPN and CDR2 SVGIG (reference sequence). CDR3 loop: CAWNGDSNQPQHF. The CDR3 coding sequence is TGTGCCTGGAACGGTGATAGCAATCAGCCCCAGCATTTT.

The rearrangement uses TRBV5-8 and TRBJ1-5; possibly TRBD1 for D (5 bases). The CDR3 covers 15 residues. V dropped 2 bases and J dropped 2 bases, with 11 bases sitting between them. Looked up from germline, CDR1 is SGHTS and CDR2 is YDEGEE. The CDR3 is CASSFYGGGNQPQHF. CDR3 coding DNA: TGTGCCAGCAGCTTTTATGGGGGGGGCAATCAGCCCCAGCATTTT.

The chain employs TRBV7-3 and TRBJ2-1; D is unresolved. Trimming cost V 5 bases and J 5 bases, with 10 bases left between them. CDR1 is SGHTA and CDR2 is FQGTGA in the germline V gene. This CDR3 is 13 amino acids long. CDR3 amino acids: CASSPTVNNEQFF. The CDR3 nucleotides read TGTGCCAGCAGCCCTACAGTGAACAATGAGCAGTTCTTC.

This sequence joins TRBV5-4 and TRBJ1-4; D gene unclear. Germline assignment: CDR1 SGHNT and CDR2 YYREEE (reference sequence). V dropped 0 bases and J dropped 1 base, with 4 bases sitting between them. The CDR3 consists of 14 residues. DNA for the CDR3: TGTGCCAGCAGCTTGGAGAGAACTAATGAAAAACTGTTTTTT. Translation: CASSLERTNEKLFF.

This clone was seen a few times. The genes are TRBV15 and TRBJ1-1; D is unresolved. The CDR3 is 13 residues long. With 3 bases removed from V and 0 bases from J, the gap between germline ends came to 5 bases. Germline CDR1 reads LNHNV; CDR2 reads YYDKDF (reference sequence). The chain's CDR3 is CATSSALNTEAFF. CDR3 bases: TGTGCCACCAGCAGCGCGTTGAACACTGAAGCTTTCTTT.

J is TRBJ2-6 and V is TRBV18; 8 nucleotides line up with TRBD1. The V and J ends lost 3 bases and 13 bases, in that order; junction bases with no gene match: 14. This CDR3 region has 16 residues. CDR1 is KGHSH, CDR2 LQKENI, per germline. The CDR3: CASSPQQDRGSGVLTF. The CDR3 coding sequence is TGTGCCAGCTCACCTCAACAAGACAGGGGCTCCGGGGTCCTGACTTTC.

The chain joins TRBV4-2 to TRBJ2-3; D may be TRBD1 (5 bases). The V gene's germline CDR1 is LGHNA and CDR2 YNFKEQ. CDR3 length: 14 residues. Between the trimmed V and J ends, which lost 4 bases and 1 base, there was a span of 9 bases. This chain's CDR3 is CASSLWGGTDTQYF. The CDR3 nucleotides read TGTGCCAGCAGCCTTTGGGGCGGCACAGATACGCAGTATTTT.